Included here is one T cell receptor (beta chain) sequence, with context. Sequencing used immunoSEQ multiplex PCR; TCRdb keeps in-frame clones, though not all of them. The sample lists tens of thousands of clones, around 97% occurring once. The data belong to a study of technical replicates of blood from several donors. Germline trimming cut 3 bases from V and 5 bases from J; bases unmatched to any gene: 6. CDR1 and CDR2 (germline): LNHDA, SQIVND (reference sequence). This CDR3 has 14 residues. The sequenced sample was T cells isolated from PBMCs. The sequence was obtained from a human donor in good health. V gene TRBV19 combines with J gene TRBJ1-2; 7 bases align to TRBD1. This CDR3 is CASSIQGQSYGYTF. Here the CDR3 DNA reads TGTGCCAGTAGTATTCAGGGACAGTCGTATGGCTACACCTTC.